This is a list of T cell receptor beta chains from one sample in a study of blood T cell repertoires in COVID-19. The protocol was immunoSEQ multiplex PCR, while the TCRdb copy is restricted to in-frame clones and leaves out a portion. This sample has roughly 190,000 clones; 88% occur once, and the top ten carry 5% to 6.5%. The sequenced material came from peripheral blood. The receptors originated from a man between 35 and 55 years old with active or convalescent COVID-19. Each CDR3 is given with its conserved first and last residue. Fields, in order: V gene, D gene, J gene, CDR3 protein. D genes are given only for firm matches.

v_gene: TRBV19
d_gene: TRBD2
j_gene: TRBJ2-7
CDR3aa: CASSTLPLTSGTSYEQYF

v_gene: TRBV19
d_gene: -
j_gene: TRBJ1-1
CDR3aa: CASSTGRMNTEAFF

v_gene: TRBV7-2
d_gene: -
j_gene: TRBJ1-6
CDR3aa: CASSLTQPNSPLHF

v_gene: TRBV19
d_gene: TRBD1
j_gene: TRBJ1-5
CDR3aa: CASSSRDRGQPQHF

v_gene: TRBV27
d_gene: -
j_gene: TRBJ2-3
CDR3aa: CASRLSRAGLRVSNTQYF

v_gene: TRBV6-4
d_gene: TRBD1
j_gene: TRBJ2-3
CDR3aa: CASSDPGGPNTQYF

v_gene: TRBV30
d_gene: TRBD2
j_gene: TRBJ2-1
CDR3aa: CAWRPGLGTQQFF

v_gene: TRBV15
d_gene: TRBD1
j_gene: TRBJ1-1
CDR3aa: CATSKPKGAGTEAFF

v_gene: TRBV19
d_gene: TRBD1
j_gene: TRBJ1-3
CDR3aa: CASSWDSYSGNTIYF

v_gene: TRBV27
d_gene: TRBD1
j_gene: TRBJ2-7
CDR3aa: CASSRTGNYEQYF

v_gene: TRBV19
d_gene: -
j_gene: TRBJ1-4
CDR3aa: CASSMYTKSEKLFF

v_gene: TRBV28
d_gene: TRBD2
j_gene: TRBJ2-2
CDR3aa: CASSSGTSGGIFVTGELFF

v_gene: TRBV2
d_gene: -
j_gene: TRBJ2-2
CDR3aa: CASSEERASYTGELFF

v_gene: TRBV4-2
d_gene: TRBD2
j_gene: TRBJ2-3
CDR3aa: CASSQGGTTTDTQYF

v_gene: TRBV11-2
d_gene: TRBD2
j_gene: TRBJ2-7
CDR3aa: CASSGQGGIAGGFDEQYF

v_gene: TRBV3-1/TRBV3-2
d_gene: TRBD1
j_gene: TRBJ1-3
CDR3aa: CASSHAGGNSGNTIYF

v_gene: TRBV19
d_gene: TRBD1
j_gene: TRBJ2-7
CDR3aa: CASSSRDRGDEQYF

v_gene: TRBV18
d_gene: TRBD1
j_gene: TRBJ2-4
CDR3aa: CASSPNRGFAKNIQYF

v_gene: TRBV4-3
d_gene: -
j_gene: TRBJ2-1
CDR3aa: CASSQEDSVYNEQFF

v_gene: TRBV28
d_gene: TRBD2
j_gene: TRBJ2-7
CDR3aa: CASGLTSTYEQYF

v_gene: TRBV10-2
d_gene: TRBD1
j_gene: TRBJ1-2
CDR3aa: CASSESGGADGYTF

v_gene: TRBV28
d_gene: TRBD1
j_gene: TRBJ1-5
CDR3aa: CASSSTGGVKHF

v_gene: TRBV9
d_gene: -
j_gene: TRBJ1-1
CDR3aa: CASSVALGGTEAFF

v_gene: TRBV30
d_gene: TRBD1
j_gene: TRBJ1-2
CDR3aa: CAWGQGANYGYTF

v_gene: TRBV10-3
d_gene: -
j_gene: TRBJ1-2
CDR3aa: CAISESVRNPHGYTF

v_gene: TRBV5-1
d_gene: -
j_gene: TRBJ1-5
CDR3aa: CASSLEASSNQPQHF

v_gene: TRBV2
d_gene: -
j_gene: TRBJ1-2
CDR3aa: CASQATMGPYGYTF

v_gene: TRBV11-2
d_gene: -
j_gene: TRBJ1-2
CDR3aa: CASSRRGDYYGYTF

v_gene: TRBV7-9
d_gene: TRBD2
j_gene: TRBJ2-1
CDR3aa: CASSARRLAGGYNEQFF

v_gene: TRBV7-9
d_gene: TRBD1
j_gene: TRBJ1-6
CDR3aa: CASSPRQGADSPLHF

v_gene: TRBV6-1
d_gene: -
j_gene: TRBJ1-1
CDR3aa: CASSERLGGLMNTEAFF

v_gene: TRBV4-2
d_gene: TRBD1
j_gene: TRBJ2-7
CDR3aa: CASSIQGEPIYEQYF

v_gene: TRBV29-1
d_gene: TRBD1
j_gene: TRBJ1-2
CDR3aa: CSLTTGNPAGYTF

v_gene: TRBV18
d_gene: -
j_gene: TRBJ2-6
CDR3aa: CASSPLGQGAGANVLTF

v_gene: TRBV7-7
d_gene: -
j_gene: TRBJ2-5
CDR3aa: CASSPRGNQETQYF

v_gene: TRBV2
d_gene: -
j_gene: TRBJ1-6
CDR3aa: CASSDPRRGNNSPLHF

v_gene: TRBV7-3
d_gene: TRBD2
j_gene: TRBJ2-1
CDR3aa: CASSPAVAGGNEQFF

v_gene: TRBV7-2
d_gene: -
j_gene: TRBJ1-5
CDR3aa: CASSLSTTYSNQPQHF

v_gene: TRBV10-3
d_gene: -
j_gene: TRBJ2-7
CDR3aa: CAISESGVHYEQYF

v_gene: TRBV7-2
d_gene: -
j_gene: TRBJ1-1
CDR3aa: CASSSTVNTEAFF

v_gene: TRBV12-5
d_gene: -
j_gene: TRBJ1-1
CDR3aa: CASGLAGLSATEAFF

v_gene: TRBV4-1
d_gene: -
j_gene: TRBJ1-3
CDR3aa: CASRRLATSGNTIYF

v_gene: TRBV2
d_gene: -
j_gene: TRBJ1-5
CDR3aa: CASSGETPILHF

v_gene: TRBV30
d_gene: TRBD2
j_gene: TRBJ2-3
CDR3aa: CAWSALAGGTDTQYF

v_gene: TRBV7-8
d_gene: TRBD2
j_gene: TRBJ2-7
CDR3aa: CASSFTSGGYEQYF

v_gene: TRBV7-9
d_gene: -
j_gene: TRBJ2-7
CDR3aa: CAIPLEGYEQYF

v_gene: TRBV6-4
d_gene: -
j_gene: TRBJ2-7
CDR3aa: CASLRVGRGKLYEQYF

v_gene: TRBV3-1/TRBV3-2
d_gene: -
j_gene: TRBJ2-5
CDR3aa: CASSQNHLGGETQYF

v_gene: TRBV27
d_gene: TRBD1
j_gene: TRBJ1-1
CDR3aa: CASSLRTMTGVMAEAFF

v_gene: TRBV6-1
d_gene: TRBD2
j_gene: TRBJ2-7
CDR3aa: CASSETSGGYEQYF

v_gene: TRBV11-3
d_gene: -
j_gene: TRBJ2-7
CDR3aa: CASSLRLSGSYEQYF

v_gene: TRBV6-6
d_gene: TRBD1
j_gene: TRBJ1-2
CDR3aa: CASSYSNRGLGYTF

v_gene: TRBV5-1
d_gene: -
j_gene: TRBJ1-2
CDR3aa: CASSSTGFGERYGYTF

v_gene: TRBV3-1/TRBV3-2
d_gene: -
j_gene: TRBJ2-5
CDR3aa: CASSPGGTGVQETQYF

v_gene: TRBV7-8
d_gene: TRBD1
j_gene: TRBJ1-2
CDR3aa: CASSLAGQGPNYGYTF

v_gene: TRBV7-3
d_gene: TRBD1
j_gene: TRBJ1-2
CDR3aa: CASSRTGNYGYTF

v_gene: TRBV3-1/TRBV3-2
d_gene: -
j_gene: TRBJ2-3
CDR3aa: CASSQASVDTQYF

v_gene: TRBV19
d_gene: TRBD1
j_gene: TRBJ1-5
CDR3aa: CASSSLSRTGEGEPQHF